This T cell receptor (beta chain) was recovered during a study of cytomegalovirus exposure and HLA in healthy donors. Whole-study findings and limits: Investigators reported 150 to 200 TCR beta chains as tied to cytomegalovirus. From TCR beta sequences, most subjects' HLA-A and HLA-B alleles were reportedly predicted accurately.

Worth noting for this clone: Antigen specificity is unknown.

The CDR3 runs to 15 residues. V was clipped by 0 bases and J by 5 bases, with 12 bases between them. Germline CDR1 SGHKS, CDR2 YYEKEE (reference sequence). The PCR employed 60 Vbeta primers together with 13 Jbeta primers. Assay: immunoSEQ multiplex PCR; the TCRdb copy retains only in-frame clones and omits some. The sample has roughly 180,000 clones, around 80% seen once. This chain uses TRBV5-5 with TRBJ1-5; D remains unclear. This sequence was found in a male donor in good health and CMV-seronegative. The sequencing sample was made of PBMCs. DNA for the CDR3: TGTGCCAGCAGCTTGGTGGCAGGCGTGTATCAGCCCCAGCATTTT. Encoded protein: CASSLVAGVYQPQHF. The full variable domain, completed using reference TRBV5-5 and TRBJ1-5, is DAGVTQSPTHLIKTRGQQVTLRCSPISGHKSVSWYQQVLGQGPQFIFQYYEKEERGRGNFPDRFSARQFPNYSSELNVNALLLGDSALYLCASSLVAGVYQPQHFGDGTRLSIL.